These 30 T cell receptor beta chains came from one sample sequenced in a study of T cells in Graves' hyperthyroidism and ophthalmopathy. There were TCR beta CDR3 regions amplified from RNA transcripts. In the first-round RT-PCR of the TCR CDR3, the HTBI primer set was used. TCRdb independently ran MiXCR on the multiplex PCR reads; one entry per CDR3 protein. The data hold about 610,000 distinct CDR3 sequences, with about 43% observed a single time. Sequencing used peripheral blood or thyroid tissue (not recorded which). The source of these receptors is a woman younger than 30 with Graves' hyperthyroidism.

The V gene is TRBV7-2, the J gene TRBJ1-1; no clear D gene. Germline-derived CDR1 and CDR2 are SGHTA and FQGNSA. V was clipped by 8 bases and J by 3 bases, with 10 bases between them. The CDR3 consists of 12 residues. The CDR3 DNA reads TGTGCCAGCCGCTCCCAGGACACTGAAGCTTTCTTT. Amino acids: CASRSQDTEAFF.

This clonotype has a single count. The rearrangement uses TRBV6-1 and TRBJ1-2; D is unclear. The CDR3 has 14 residues. The germline CDR1 and CDR2 sequences are MNHNS and SASEGT. V lost 7 bases and J 0 bases, leaving 12 bases between the germline ends. The DNA for the CDR3 is TGTGCCAGCACGGGCAGACTCCCTAACTATGGCTACACCTTC. Translation gives CASTGRLPNYGYTF.

This clonotype was counted between two and nine times. This chain connects TRBV9 to TRBJ2-2; maybe TRBD2 (5 bases). Between the trimmed V and J ends, which lost 4 bases and 1 base, there was a span of 11 bases. The CDR3 has 15 residues. Looked up from germline, CDR1 is SGDLS and CDR2 is YYNGEE. The CDR3 region has the DNA TGTGCCAGCAGCCCCTCCGAGGGGAACACCGGGGAGCTGTTTTTT. Its protein product is CASSPSEGNTGELFF. The full variable domain, its missing parts supplied by reference TRBV9 and TRBJ2-2, is DSGVTQTPKHLITATGQRVTLRCSPRSGDLSVYWYQQSLDQGLQFLIQYYNGEERAKGNILERFSAQQFPDLHSELNLSSLELGDSALYFCASSPSEGNTGELFFGEGSRLTVL.

This clonotype was seen repeatedly, ten times or more. The V gene is TRBV6-2 or TRBV6-3, the J gene TRBJ1-6; D uncertain. Germline V CDR1 and CDR2: MNHEY, SVGEGT. CDR3 length equals 13 residues. The V gene lost 8 bases and the J gene lost 5 bases, with 10 bases spanning the gap. For the CDR3, the DNA is TGTGCCAGCGGCCCCGGGAATAATTCACCCCTCCACTTT. Amino acid sequence: CASGPGNNSPLHF.

This clonotype was detected many times. The rearrangement links TRBV6-5 to TRBJ2-7; D may be TRBD1 or TRBD2 (6 bases each). This CDR3 region has 16 residues. Germline values: CDR1 MNHEY, CDR2 SVGAGI. V was pared by 6 bases and J by 7 bases, with 25 bases between. This CDR3 is CASRETGGAASGEQYF. In DNA, the CDR3 is TGTGCCAGCAGGGAAACCGGGGGCGCCGCTTCGGGGGAGCAGTACTTC.

This clonotype came up once. J is TRBJ2-6 and V is TRBV20-1; D is possibly TRBD1 (6 bases). The length of the CDR3 is 20 residues. Trimming cost V 3 bases and J 0 bases, with 24 bases left between them. Germline CDR1 DFQATT, CDR2 SNEGSKA (reference sequence). CDR3 nucleotide sequence: TGCAGTGCTAGTGGCTTCCCCACGGACAGAGGGACCTCTGGGGCCAACGTCCTGACTTTC. This encodes CSASGFPTDRGTSGANVLTF.

Details on this clonotype: This clone may be a read error of a much larger clone one base away. The CDR3 carries no conserved terminal phenylalanine or tryptophan, so it likely arises from a read error. The chain recombines TRBV6-5 with TRBJ1-4; D is unclear. Germline CDR1 and CDR2: MNHEY and SVGAGI. Trimming removed 5 bases at V and 3 bases at J, with 10 bases between. The CDR3 is made up of 14 amino acids. The CDR3 region is CASSKEWANEKLFL. CDR3 in DNA: TGTGCCAGCAGTAAGGAATGGGCTAATGAAAAACTGTTTCTT.

This clonotype came up a few times. It may be a read error: a sequence one base away is much more abundant. The chain employs TRBV9 and TRBJ2-3, with 12 positions matching TRBD2. Trimming cost V 4 bases and J 3 bases; bases outside gene matches: 3. CDR1 and CDR2 from the germline V gene are SGDLS and YYNGEE. CDR3 length equals 15 residues. CDR3 residues: CASSSGTSGTDTQYF. Written as DNA, the CDR3 is TGTGCCAGCAGCTCAGGGACTAGCGGGACAGATACGCAGTATTTT.

The chain uses TRBV29-1 and TRBJ2-1; TRBD1 agrees at 11 bases. The length of the CDR3 is 17 residues. CDR1 and CDR2 (germline): SQVTM, ANQGSEA. CDR3 nucleotide sequence: TGCCCCCTTCGGACAGGGGGCTTATCGGGTGCCTACAATGAGCAGTTCTTC. It encodes CPLRTGGLSGAYNEQFF.

The chain uses TRBV2 and TRBJ2-7, with D unresolved. Per germline, CDR1 SNHLY and CDR2 FYNNEI. Trimming pared 8 bases from V and 6 bases from J, leaving 17 bases between. The CDR3 has 13 amino acids. The CDR3 nucleotides read TGTGCCAGCCAAGTCCCCACAGTTACCGAGCAGTACTTC. It translates to CASQVPTVTEQYF.

This chain uses TRBV29-1 with TRBJ1-1; possible D gene TRBD1, 6 bases. The V end was cut by 6 bases, the J end by 5 bases, with 16 bases between. Per the germline V gene, CDR1 is SQVTM and CDR2 is ANQGSEA. The CDR3 is 13 residues long. The CDR3 protein is CSVYGGRVTEAFF. Here the CDR3 DNA reads TGCAGCGTGTACGGGGGCAGGGTTACTGAAGCTTTCTTT.

The V and J genes are TRBV10-3 and TRBJ1-2, with a weak D call TRBD1 (6 bases). The germline V gene has CDR1 ENHRY and CDR2 SYGVKD. This CDR3 is built from 14 residues. Trimming stripped 6 bases from V and 0 bases from J, with 11 bases between. CDR3 sequence: CAIRRTDTNYGYTF. In nucleotides, the CDR3 is TGTGCCATCAGACGGACAGATACTAACTATGGCTACACCTTC.

This clonotype was picked up many times. V usage is TRBV29-1 and J usage is TRBJ1-1, with D unresolved. There are 12 residues in the CDR3. Germline CDR1 SQVTM, CDR2 ANQGSEA. The germline V and J ends were trimmed by 5 bases and 4 bases, with 11 bases remaining between them. The CDR3 here is CSVHPKTTEAFF. In DNA form, the CDR3 reads TGCAGCGTTCATCCAAAGACCACTGAAGCTTTCTTT.

The chain joins TRBV7-2 to TRBJ2-1; the D is unclear. The CDR3 is 17 amino acids. Trimming shortened V by 2 bases and J by 0 bases, and 14 bases separated the two germline ends. Germline loops: CDR1 SGHTA, CDR2 FQGNSA. CDR3 nucleotide sequence: TGTGCCAGCAGCTTAAACACAATGAGTAGCTCCTACAATGAGCAGTTCTTC. Translating it yields CASSLNTMSSSYNEQFF.

Ten or more counts support this clonotype. The V call is TRBV11-2, the J call TRBJ2-7, with D possibly being TRBD2 (6 bases). The V end was cut by 5 bases, the J end by 5 bases, with 16 bases between. The CDR3 covers 14 residues. Germline V gene data show CDR1 as SGHAT and CDR2 as FQNNGV. CDR3 nucleotides: TGTGCCAGCAGCCATGGAGGGCCTTTCAACGAGCAGTACTTC. The encoded protein is CASSHGGPFNEQYF.

This clonotype was seen at least ten times. The rearrangement uses TRBV6-1 and TRBJ2-7; D gene unclear. This CDR3 is built from 13 residues. The germline V gene encodes CDR1 MNHNS and CDR2 SASEGT. V lost 2 bases and J lost 5, with 10 bases in between. This chain's CDR3 is CASSELTDDEQYF. The CDR3 nucleotides read TGTGCCAGCAGTGAACTCACGGATGACGAGCAGTACTTC.

The chain has TRBV12-3 or TRBV12-4 and TRBJ2-7; 7 nucleotides align to TRBD1. The CDR3 totals 14 residues. V was pared by 6 bases and J by 2 bases, with 7 bases of the junction left unmatched. CDR3 amino acids: CASSDLTGTYEQYF. As DNA, the CDR3 is TGTGCCAGCAGCGACTTGACAGGGACCTACGAGCAGTACTTC.

V is TRBV7-9 and J is TRBJ1-6, with TRBD1 as a possible D gene (5 bases). The CDR3 covers 16 residues. CDR1 and CDR2 (germline): SEHNR, FQNEAQ (reference sequence). V was shortened by 5 bases and J by 9 bases, with 20 bases between the two germline ends. The chain's CDR3 is CASSQPDSGDSSPLHF. In nucleotides, the CDR3 is TGTGCCAGCAGCCAACCAGACAGTGGCGATAGTTCACCCCTCCACTTT.

This chain connects TRBV12-3 or TRBV12-4 to TRBJ1-5, with 9 bases aligning to TRBD1. With 4 bases clipped from V and 7 bases from J, the junction kept 11 bases outside the gene matches. The length of the CDR3 is 16 residues. The CDR3 spells CASSSGTGRGGQPQHF. The CDR3 DNA reads as TGTGCCAGCAGTTCCGGGACAGGGAGAGGAGGACAGCCCCAGCATTTT.

This clonotype was counted ten times or more. CDR3 DNA sequence: TGTGCCACCAGCAGTGGGGGGTGGTTGGACGGAAACACCATATATTTT. Translation: CATSSGGWLDGNTIYF. The rearrangement links TRBV15 to TRBJ1-3; tentatively, D is TRBD1 (5 bases). Trimming pared 3 bases from V and 4 bases from J, leaving 16 bases between. There are 16 residues in the CDR3. Germline V CDR1 and CDR2: LNHNV, YYDKDF (reference sequence).

The table lists this clonotype with many counts. The V call is TRBV2, the J call TRBJ2-7, with 15 positions matching TRBD2. The CDR3 extends over 18 amino acids. Germline CDR1 SNHLY, CDR2 FYNNEI. The V gene end was trimmed by 5 bases and the J gene end by 2 bases; junction bases not matched to a gene: 10. The CDR3 DNA follows: TGTGCCAGCAGTCAGGGACTAGCGGGAGGAATTACCACCTACGAGCAGTACTTC. Its protein product is CASSQGLAGGITTYEQYF.

This clonotype appeared a single time. V usage is TRBV10-3 and J usage is TRBJ2-6; 10 nucleotides align to TRBD1. In germline, CDR1 is ENHRY, CDR2 SYGVKD. The CDR3 runs to 16 residues. Trimming removed 7 bases from V and 2 bases from J; junction bases left unmatched: 5. DNA for the CDR3: TGTGCCATCACTTCCGGGACAGGGGCTGGGGCCAACGTCCTGACTTTC. The encoded protein is CAITSGTGAGANVLTF.

On this clonotype itself: With a much larger clone just one base away, this may be a read error. This chain connects TRBV6-5 to TRBJ1-1; D remains ambiguous. CDR3 size: 11 residues. Germline V gene data show CDR1 as MNHEY and CDR2 as SVGAGI. V lost 9 bases, J lost 2 bases, and 7 bases lay in between. The CDR3 region is CASFINTEAFF. The CDR3 region has the DNA TGTGCCAGTTTTATAAACACTGAAGCTTTCTTT.

Notes on this clonotype: This sequence may be a read error, since a much larger clone differs from it by one base. The chain is built from TRBV2 and TRBJ2-7; TRBD2 is a possible D gene (5 bases). Trimming cost V 0 bases and J 3 bases, with 12 bases left between them. The CDR3 has 15 residues. Germline CDR1 reads SNHLY; CDR2 reads FYNNEI. The CDR3 sequence: CASSEASGNCYEQYF. As DNA, the CDR3 is TGTGCCAGCAGTGAAGCGTCGGGAAACTGCTACGAGCAGTACTTC.

The chain links TRBV6-1 to TRBJ1-2; 7 positions agree with TRBD1. CDR1 is MNHNS, CDR2 SASEGT, per germline. The CDR3 totals 15 residues. With V trimmed by 3 bases and J by 3 bases, 7 bases remained unmatched. The CDR3 coding sequence is TGTGCCAGCAGTGAGGAGGGGGCGCCGGACTATGGCTACACCTTC. Its protein product is CASSEEGAPDYGYTF.

This clonotype was observed at least ten times. J is TRBJ2-3 and V is TRBV2; 8 nucleotides line up with TRBD2. The germline gives CDR1 SNHLY, CDR2 FYNNEI. V lost 8 bases to trimming and J lost 5 bases; unmatched junction nucleotides: 12. CDR3 size: 15 residues. Here the CDR3 reads CASCGGRTPGDTQYF. CDR3 DNA sequence: TGTGCCAGCTGTGGCGGGAGGACCCCTGGAGATACGCAGTATTTT.

This clonotype was counted once. The chain has TRBV7-9 and TRBJ2-1; 7 bases are a match to TRBD2. The J call may be mistaken, given a closer DNA end match to TRBJ2-7. The CDR3 totals 16 residues. Germline V gives CDR1 SEHNR, CDR2 FQNEAQ (reference sequence). The CDR3 loop is CASSPIGGSSYNEQYF. CDR3 coding DNA: TGTGCCAGCAGCCCAATCGGCGGGAGCTCCTACAATGAGCAGTACTTC.

Regarding this clonotype: A junction end diverges from the germline sequence, so it may reflect a read error. The chain recombines TRBV2 with TRBJ1-1; a possible D gene is TRBD1 (6 bases). The CDR3 has 11 amino acids. CDR1 and CDR2 from the germline V gene are SNHLY and FYNNEI. The CDR3, as DNA: TGTGCCAGCAGCGTTGAACCCGGGACACTCTTT. As protein: CASSVEPGTLF.

V gene TRBV20-1 combines with J gene TRBJ1-5; D is unclear. Germline assignment: CDR1 DFQATT and CDR2 SNEGSKA (reference sequence). V lost 5 bases, J lost 11 bases, and 19 bases lay in between. The CDR3 has 13 residues. CDR3 coding DNA: TGCAGTGCTGGACCAGCGGATACAGAGACCCAGCATTTT. The encoded protein is CSAGPADTETQHF.

This clonotype was observed at least ten times. The V gene is TRBV11-2, the J gene TRBJ2-7; 10 bases are shared with TRBD1. Germline assignment: CDR1 SGHAT and CDR2 FQNNGV. Unmatched junction bases numbered 14, after V lost 1 base and J lost 5 bases. The CDR3 spans 18 residues. CDR3 in DNA: TGTGCCAGCAGCTTAGTAGTCTACGGGACAGGGGATTTCGACGAGCAGTACTTC. This translates into CASSLVVYGTGDFDEQYF.